This paragraph reports one TCR beta chain. Everyone who took part was 18 to 89 years old, and they came from over 20 US areas. Participants had their cohort set by participant-reported clinical history. Each recovered donor of Cohort 3 presented with two negative PCRs, clearance, or symptom resolution. This CDR3 has 15 residues. V was clipped by 5 bases and J by 0 bases; unmatched bases: 6. CDR1 is SGHKS, CDR2 YYEKEE, per germline (reference sequence). The table came from immunoSEQ multiplex PCR; TCRdb's copy has only in-frame clones and leaves some out. The sample has approximately 130,000 clones; roughly four fifths are singletons. This record belongs to a study of blood T cell repertoires in COVID-19. Study in general: Sources were T cells, B-cell-depleted T cells, or PBMCs; the material itself was cDNA or gDNA.

The gene calls are TRBV5-5 and TRBJ1-1, with 8 bases matching TRBD1. The receptor comes from a man aged 25-40 years who had recovered from COVID-19. Sequencing was done on a sample of PBMCs or T cells enriched from blood (not recorded which). CDR3: CASSYRTGMNTEAFF. CDR3 DNA sequence: TGTGCCAGCAGTTACCGGACAGGGATGAACACTGAAGCTTTCTTT.